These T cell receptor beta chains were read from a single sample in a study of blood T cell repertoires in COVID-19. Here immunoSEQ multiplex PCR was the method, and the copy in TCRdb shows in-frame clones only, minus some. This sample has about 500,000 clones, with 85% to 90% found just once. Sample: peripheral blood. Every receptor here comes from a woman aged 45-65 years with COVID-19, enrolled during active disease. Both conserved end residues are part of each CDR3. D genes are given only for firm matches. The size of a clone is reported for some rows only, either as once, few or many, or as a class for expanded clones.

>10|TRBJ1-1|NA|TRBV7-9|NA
CASEAVEAFF
TGTGCCAGCGAGGCAGTTGAAGCTTTCTTT
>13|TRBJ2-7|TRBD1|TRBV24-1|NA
CATPGGQGREQYF
TGTGCCACCCCCGGTGGACAGGGTCGCGAGCAGTACTTC
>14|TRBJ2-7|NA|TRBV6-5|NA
CASSGGASSYEQYF
TGTGCCAGCTCAGGCGGGGCCTCCTCCTACGAGCAGTACTTC
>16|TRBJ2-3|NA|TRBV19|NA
CASSIVYGVAADTQYF
TGTGCCAGTAGTATAGTTTACGGGGTGGCTGCAGATACGCAGTATTTT
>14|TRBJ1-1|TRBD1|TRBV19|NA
CASSPGTENTEAFF
TGTGCCAGTAGTCCTGGGACAGAGAACACTGAAGCTTTCTTT
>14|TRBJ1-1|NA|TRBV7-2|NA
CASSQRTAWPEAFF
TGTGCCAGCAGCCAACGGACAGCCTGGCCTGAAGCTTTCTTT
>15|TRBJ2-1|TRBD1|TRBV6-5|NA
CASRGGTGGVNEQFF
TGTGCCAGCCGGGGAGGGACAGGGGGCGTGAATGAGCAGTTCTTC
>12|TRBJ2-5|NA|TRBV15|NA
CATRGLQETQYF
TGTGCCACCAGGGGACTGCAAGAGACCCAGTACTTC
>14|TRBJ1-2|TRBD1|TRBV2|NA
CASSEGTVWDGYTF
TGTGCCAGCAGTGAGGGGACAGTCTGGGATGGCTACACCTTC
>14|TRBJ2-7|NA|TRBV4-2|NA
CASSQVPESYEQYF
TGTGCCAGCAGCCAAGTCCCCGAGTCCTACGAGCAGTACTTC
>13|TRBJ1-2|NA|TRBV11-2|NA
CASSLTGYAGYTF
TGTGCCAGCAGTCTTACAGGATATGCTGGCTACACCTTC
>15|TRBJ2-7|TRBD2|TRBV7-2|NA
CASSRAGGAFDEQYF
TGTGCCAGCAGCAGAGCGGGGGGGGCCTTCGACGAGCAGTACTTC
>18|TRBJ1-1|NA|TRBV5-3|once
CARTRLAEFPPSNTEAFF
TGTGCCAGAACTAGACTGGCGGAGTTCCCCCCCTCGAACACTGAAGCTTTCTTT
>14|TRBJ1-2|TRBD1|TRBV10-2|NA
CASSESDRERGYTF
TGCGCCAGCAGTGAGTCCGACAGGGAACGGGGCTACACCTTC
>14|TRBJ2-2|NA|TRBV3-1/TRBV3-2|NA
CASSQVEEDGELFF
TGTGCCAGCAGCCAAGTTGAAGAGGACGGGGAGCTGTTTTTT
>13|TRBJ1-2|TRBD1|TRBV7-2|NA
CASSLVQGYGYTF
TGTGCCAGCAGCTTAGTACAGGGGTATGGCTACACCTTC
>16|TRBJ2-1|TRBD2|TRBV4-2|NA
CASSQDPSGGAYEQFF
TGTGCCAGCAGCCAAGATCCTAGCGGGGGGGCCTACGAGCAGTTCTTC
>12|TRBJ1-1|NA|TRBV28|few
CASQLRGTEAFF
TGTGCCAGCCAACTAAGGGGGACTGAAGCTTTCTTT
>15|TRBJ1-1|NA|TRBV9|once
CASSVGLRGKTEAFF
TGTGCCAGCAGCGTAGGTCTTAGGGGTAAAACTGAAGCTTTCTTT
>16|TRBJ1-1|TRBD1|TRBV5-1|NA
CASSLWTGGGDTEAFF
TGCGCCAGCAGCTTATGGACAGGCGGCGGGGACACTGAAGCTTTCTTT
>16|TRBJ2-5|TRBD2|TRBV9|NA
CASSLSGTNLQETQYF
TGTGCCAGCAGCCTTTCCGGGACTAACCTCCAAGAGACCCAGTACTTC
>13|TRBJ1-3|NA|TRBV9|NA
CASSPGMSNTIYF
TGTGCCAGCTCGCCGGGAATGAGCAACACCATATATTTT
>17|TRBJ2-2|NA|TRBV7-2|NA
CASSLDWGRANTGELFF
TGTGCCAGCAGCTTAGATTGGGGCAGGGCGAACACCGGGGAGCTGTTTTTT
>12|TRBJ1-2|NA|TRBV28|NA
CASSFSYYGYTF
TGTGCCAGCAGTTTCTCTTACTATGGCTACACCTTC
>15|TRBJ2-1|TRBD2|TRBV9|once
CASSSAGGPYNEQFF
TGTGCCAGCAGCAGCGCGGGGGGGCCGTACAATGAGCAGTTCTTC
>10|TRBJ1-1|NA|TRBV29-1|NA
CSGGGGDAFF
TGCAGCGGCGGTGGAGGCGATGCTTTCTTT
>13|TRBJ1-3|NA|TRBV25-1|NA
CATSGDSGNTIYF
TGTGCCACCAGCGGGGACTCTGGAAACACCATATATTTT
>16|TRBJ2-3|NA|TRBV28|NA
CASTPRRRGGTDTQYF
TGTGCCAGCACCCCCCGGAGGAGGGGAGGAACAGATACGCAGTATTTT
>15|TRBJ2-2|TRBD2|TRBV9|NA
CASSVRGEGTGELFF
TGTGCCAGCAGCGTTCGTGGGGAGGGCACCGGGGAGCTGTTTTTT
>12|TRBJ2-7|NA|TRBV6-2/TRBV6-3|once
CASSYVSYEQYF
TGTGCCAGCAGTTACGTATCCTACGAGCAGTACTTC
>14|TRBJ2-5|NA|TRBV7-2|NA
CASSLAGGQETQYF
TGTGCCAGCAGCTTAGCGGGGGGGCAGGAGACCCAGTACTTC
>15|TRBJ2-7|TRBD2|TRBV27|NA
CASSLMARGEREQYF
TGTGCCAGCAGTTTAATGGCTCGGGGGGAGAGGGAGCAGTACTTC
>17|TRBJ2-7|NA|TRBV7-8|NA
CASSFGQGPYYSYEQYF
TGTGCCAGCAGCTTCGGCCAGGGGCCCTACTACTCCTACGAGCAGTACTTC